This T cell receptor (beta chain) was documented in a study of shared clonotypes between healthy human individuals. At the level of the study: CD4 naive cells filled three plates per donor, CD4 memory three, CD8 naive two and CD8 memory one.

The assay was run at deep level. The assay was immunoSEQ multiplex PCR, and TCRdb's table has in-frame clones only and misses some. The sample has roughly 2 million clones; around 95% are singletons. Study-wide results and caveats: Shared clonotypes: approximately 5.3% naive CD4, around 3.5% naive CD8, about 2.4% memory CD4, approximately 0.41% memory CD8.

With regard to this clone: Its antigen is as yet unknown.

The CDR3 runs 15 residues. Trimming took 3 bases from V and 2 from J, leaving 14 bases between them. From germline, CDR1 is WNHNN and CDR2 SYGVQD (reference sequence). Material: naive CD4+ T cells sorted from blood. Documented subset: CD45RA+ positively selected. This TCR came from a man younger than 35 in good health. This chain joins TRBV10-1 and TRBJ2-7, with D maybe TRBD1 (6 bases). The CDR3 spells CASSEGQSGAYEQYF. DNA for the CDR3: TGCGCCAGCAGTGAAGGACAGTCCGGCGCCTACGAGCAGTACTTC.